This T cell receptor beta chain is from a study of blood T cell repertoires in COVID-19. Measured with immunoSEQ multiplex PCR; TCRdb has only the in-frame clones, and not every one. This table holds roughly 380,000 clones, roughly 90% found once. The V end was cut by 5 bases, the J end by 3 bases, with 11 bases between. Germline-derived CDR1 and CDR2 are ENHRY and SYGVKD. This CDR3 region has 14 residues. A case of COVID-19 had been met by exposed participants within 2 weeks before study entry. This chain connects TRBV10-3 to TRBJ1-5; D perhaps matches TRBD1 (5 bases). The sample consisted of PBMCs or T cells enriched from blood (not recorded which). The receptor was isolated from a woman between 25 and 40 years old who had been exposed to COVID-19. CDR3 sequence reads: CAISPSRANQPQHF. The CDR3, as DNA: TGTGCCATCAGTCCAAGCAGGGCCAATCAGCCCCAGCATTTT.